The next 3 T cell receptor beta chains were all read from a single sample in a study of T-cell memory formation after mild COVID-19. Using its own MiXCR run on the 5' RACE reads, TCRdb lists one record per CDR3 protein. The sample has about 390,000 distinct CDR3 sequences; about a sixth are singletons. Sequenced sample: PBMCs or a T cell subset sorted from them (not recorded which). Source of these receptors: a man between 18 and 35 years old who had mild COVID-19 (a few samples of this study predate the infection). Cell type and time point are not known.

This clonotype was recorded at least ten times. The CDR3 protein is CATGDPRSQYF. The CDR3 DNA sequence: TGTGCCACCGGGGATCCTAGGTCGCAGTATTTT. J is TRBJ2-3 and V is TRBV24-1; D not certain. The V end was cut by 9 bases, the J end by 10 bases, with 13 bases between. Germline V gene sequence: CDR1 KGHDR, CDR2 SFDVKD. The length of the CDR3 is 11 residues.

This clonotype was counted only a few times. V and J are TRBV20-1 and TRBJ2-7; D remains unclear. The CDR3 has 14 residues. Germline V lookup: CDR1 DFQATT, CDR2 SNEGSKA (reference sequence). V dropped 4 bases and J dropped 4 bases, with 17 bases sitting between them. DNA of the CDR3: TGCAGTGCTAAGACTCAGGTGGAAGTTTACGAGCAGTACGTC. It encodes CSAKTQVEVYEQYV.

With regard to this clonotype: Germline and junction disagree at one end, which may indicate a read error. V and J are TRBV29-1 and TRBJ2-5, with D possibly called TRBD1 or TRBD2 (6 bases each). There are 12 residues in the CDR3. The germline V gene encodes CDR1 SQVTM and CDR2 ANQGSEA. CDR3 region: CSLDKGGETQYF. The CDR3 nucleotides are TGCAGCCTTGACAAGGGGGGAGAGACCCAGTACTTC.